What follows describes a single TCR beta chain. These data originate in a study of blood T cell repertoires in COVID-19. Measured with immunoSEQ multiplex PCR; TCRdb has only the in-frame clones, and not every one. This sample carries 310,000 or so clones, about nine tenths of them seen once, and the ten largest clones take roughly a tenth. The germline gives CDR1 SGHNT, CDR2 YYREEE (reference sequence). This CDR3 has 14 amino acids. Deletions cut 0 bases from V and 8 bases from J, with 11 bases between. The rearrangement joins TRBV5-4 to TRBJ1-4; D unclear. The source is a middle-aged woman who had recovered from COVID-19. Sample: PBMCs or T cells enriched from blood (not recorded which). This CDR3 is CASSLGLGGEKLFF. For the CDR3, the DNA is TGTGCCAGCAGCTTGGGGTTGGGAGGAGAAAAACTGTTTTTT.